What follows are 16 T cell receptor beta chains derived from one specimen sequenced in a study of OX40 agonist ivuxolimab in advanced cancers. Assay: immunoSEQ multiplex PCR; the TCRdb copy retains only in-frame clones and omits some. The sample includes approximately 94,000 clones, about 93% of them seen just once. The sample consisted of CD4+ or CD8+ T cells sorted from blood, taken in a trial of the OX40 agonist ivuxolimab. Receptor source: an adult with an advanced solid tumor such as melanoma, head and neck, liver or kidney cancer.

The V gene is TRBV7-9, the J gene TRBJ2-1; 11 bases line up with TRBD1. The CDR3 runs 15 residues. Germline V gene sequence: CDR1 SEHNR, CDR2 FQNEAQ (reference sequence). V gave up 6 bases and J gave up 5 bases; unmatched junction bases: 6. CDR3 in amino acids: CASRPDRGHDNEQFF. CDR3 coding DNA: TGTGCCAGCAGACCGGACAGGGGGCATGACAATGAGCAGTTCTTC. Full variable domain (outside the CDR3, taken from reference TRBV7-9 and TRBJ2-1): DTGVSQNPRHKITKRGQNVTFRCDPISEHNRLYWYRQTLGQGPEFLTYFQNEAQLEKSRLLSDRFSAERPKGSFSTLEIQRTEQGDSAMYLCASRPDRGHDNEQFFGPGTRLTVL.

The gene calls are TRBV21-1 and TRBJ1-4; TRBD1, as called in the table, went unchecked against the DNA. TRBV21-1 is annotated as a pseudogene. This CDR3 is built from 23 residues. CDR3 nucleotide sequence: TGTGCCAGCAGCAAAGAACAGAACAGGGGCCCGAAATTCCCTAATGCAACTAATGAAAAACTGTTTTTT. Translation gives CASSKEQNRGPKFPNATNEKLFF.

The J gene is TRBJ1-5, the V gene TRBV19; D unresolved. The V and J ends lost 9 bases and 0 bases respectively, with 9 bases between them. The CDR3 extends over 13 amino acids. Germline V gives CDR1 LNHDA, CDR2 SQIVND (reference sequence). CDR3: CASGISSNQPQHF. The CDR3 nucleotides read TGTGCCAGCGGGATTTCTAGCAATCAGCCCCAGCATTTT.

This chain connects TRBV30 to TRBJ2-1; D possibly corresponds to TRBD2 (5 bases). Germline V CDR1 and CDR2: GTSNPN, SVGIG (reference sequence). V lost 5 bases and J lost 5, with 16 bases in between. This CDR3 has 14 residues. This chain's CDR3 is CAWRADDPDNEQFF. The CDR3 coding sequence is TGTGCCTGGCGAGCGGACGACCCCGACAATGAGCAGTTCTTC.

This chain joins TRBV2 and TRBJ2-1, with a tentative D call TRBD2 (6 bases). Germline CDR1 and CDR2: SNHLY and FYNNEI. This CDR3 region has 14 residues. Trimming pared 8 bases from V and 10 bases from J, leaving 21 bases between. CDR3 DNA sequence: TGTGCCAGCTCCTCTTGGTCGGGAGAACAGGAGCAGTTCTTC. It encodes CASSSWSGEQEQFF.

This clone turned up a few times. The rearrangement joins TRBV11-2 to TRBJ2-1; 11 nucleotides line up with TRBD2. Germline CDR1 reads SGHAT; CDR2 reads FQNNGV. This CDR3 contains 14 residues. V trimming: 7 bases; J trimming: 7 bases; junction bases outside the gene matches: 6. The CDR3 loop is CASTLAGGSNEQFF. The CDR3 nucleotides read TGTGCCAGCACCCTAGCGGGAGGCTCGAATGAGCAGTTCTTC.

The rearrangement joins TRBV27 to TRBJ2-1; 7 nucleotides agree with TRBD2. The CDR3 extends over 12 amino acids. Germline V gives CDR1 MNHEY, CDR2 SMNVEV (reference sequence). With V trimmed by 4 bases and J by 11 bases, 5 bases remained unmatched. The CDR3 DNA reads as TGTGCCAGCAGTTCTTCTAGCGGCCAGCAGTTCTTC. It is translated as CASSSSSGQQFF.

V is TRBV7-2 and J is TRBJ2-1; no clear D gene. V was trimmed by 5 bases and J by 10 bases, leaving 9 bases between them. Germline lookup yields CDR1 SGHTA and CDR2 FQGNSA. The CDR3 consists of 11 residues. CDR3 protein: CASSLLGEQFF. The DNA of the CDR3 is TGTGCCAGCAGCCTCCTAGGGGAGCAGTTCTTC.

The table lists this clone with a count of one. The genes are TRBV7-3 and TRBJ2-3; D remains unclear. CDR1 is SGHTA, CDR2 FQGTGA, per germline. The CDR3 extends over 14 amino acids. V was cut by 4 bases and J by 4 bases, with 12 bases left in between. In DNA form, the CDR3 reads TGTGCCAGCAGCTCTCGGCCGCTGGCAGATACGCAGTATTTT. It is translated as CASSSRPLADTQYF.

This chain links TRBV28 with TRBJ2-7; 9 positions match TRBD1. Germline-derived CDR1 and CDR2 are MDHEN and SYDVKM. The CDR3 is 18 residues long. V lost 8 bases to trimming and J lost 2 bases; unmatched junction nucleotides: 19. CDR3 nucleotide sequence: TGTGCCAGCGACCGGGACAGGGAAAGGGGAAGCCCTGCCTACGAGCAGTACTTC. Residues: CASDRDRERGSPAYEQYF.

J is TRBJ2-2 and V is TRBV7-2; TRBD1 might be the D (6 bases). This CDR3 comprises 15 residues. From germline, CDR1 is SGHTA and CDR2 FQGNSA. With 8 bases removed from V and 1 base from J, the gap between germline ends came to 14 bases. CDR3 DNA sequence: TGTGCCAGCCGACCTGACAGGAGGAACACCGGGGAGCTGTTTTTT. Translation gives CASRPDRRNTGELFF.

A note on this clone: Mismatch with germline at one junction end may stem from a read error. This chain uses TRBV30 with TRBJ1-1; D uncertain. From germline, CDR1 is GTSNPN and CDR2 SVGIG (reference sequence). The CDR3 extends over 8 amino acids. For the CDR3, the DNA is TGTGCCTGGAGCGCCCATAAATTT. Its protein is CAWSAHKF.

The rearrangement uses TRBV7-6 and TRBJ2-3; D perhaps matches TRBD2 (6 bases). Trimming shortened V by 3 bases and J by 1 base, and 11 bases separated the two germline ends. The CDR3 runs 15 residues. CDR1 is SGHVS and CDR2 is FNYEAQ in the germline V gene. CDR3 protein: CASSLGGPRTDTQYF. DNA of the CDR3: TGTGCCAGCAGCTTGGGGGGACCCCGCACAGATACGCAGTATTTT.

The V and J genes are TRBV7-8 and TRBJ1-5, with D possibly matching TRBD1 (5 bases). The germline V gene has CDR1 SGHVS and CDR2 FQNEAQ. The CDR3 loop spans 17 amino acids. V gave up 1 base and J gave up 7 bases, with 20 bases separating them. CDR3 loop: CASSLDISGRASQPQHF. CDR3 nucleotide sequence: TGTGCCAGCAGCTTAGATATATCGGGCAGGGCCTCCCAGCCCCAGCATTTT.

The chain carries TRBV12-5 and TRBJ2-1; TRBD2 matches 8 bases. CDR3 length: 16 amino acids. Germline trimming cut 2 bases from V and 6 bases from J; bases unmatched to any gene: 9. The germline V gene encodes CDR1 LGHNT and CDR2 FRNRAP. The CDR3 nucleotides are TGTGCTAGTGGTTTGTTTGAGACTAGCGCCTCCAATGAGCAGTTCTTC. It specifies CASGLFETSASNEQFF.

The CDR3 here is CASSLGGWSNQPQHF. CDR3 bases: TGTGCCAGCAGTTTGGGGGGGTGGAGCAATCAGCCCCAGCATTTT. The chain joins TRBV28 to TRBJ1-5; D may be TRBD1 (5 bases). The CDR3 runs to 15 residues. The germline V gene has CDR1 MDHEN and CDR2 SYDVKM. V was cut by 3 bases and J by 1 base, with 10 bases left in between.